This TCR beta chain was recorded in a study of T-cell reconstitution after alpha-beta-depleted transplantation in children. A few counts support this clonotype. The antigen remains undetermined. Study findings and constraints: As was reported, about two months after transplant, alpha-beta T cells came from several hundred expanded graft clones.

Molecular barcoding with unique molecular identifiers was used for the TCRbeta library. TCRdb independently ran MiXCR on the PCR reads; one entry per CDR3 protein. This sample has roughly 30,000 distinct CDR3 sequences; around 6% occur once, and the top ten carry 27%. Germline lookup yields CDR1 SGHAT and CDR2 FQNNGV. V lost 2 bases and J 17 bases, leaving 10 bases between the germline ends. The CDR3 covers 11 residues. The receptor was isolated from a child younger than two who had a stem cell transplant for acute myeloid leukemia, so the T cells may come from the graft donor. Sequenced here: peripheral blood, sampled 60 days after TCRalphabeta/CD19-depleted stem cell transplant. The rearrangement uses TRBV11-2 and TRBJ1-6; D remains ambiguous. The CDR3 nucleotides are TGTGCCAGCAGCTTAATCCCCGAAATCCACTTT. The encoded protein is CASSLIPEIHF.